These T cell receptor beta chains were read from a single sample in a study of blood T cell repertoires in COVID-19. Clones were sequenced by immunoSEQ multiplex PCR, and TCRdb holds only the in-frame ones, with some missing. The data hold 100,000 to 150,000 clones, with around nine tenths observed a single time. Input material: peripheral blood. The receptors come from a man in his fifties or sixties with acute or convalescent COVID-19. Both conserved end residues are part of each CDR3. Size is omitted from some rows. Given values are once, few, many or a class for expanded clones.

CDR3 protein: CASSLVVGVPYEQYF
V gene: TRBV11-3
clone size: .

CDR3 protein: CASSYSSGLRNEQFF
V gene: TRBV6-5
clone size: .

CDR3 protein: CASSSQQGNYGYTF
V gene: TRBV27
clone size: once

CDR3 protein: CASRKGLDVEQYF
V gene: TRBV7-2
clone size: .

CDR3 protein: CASSDSTANQPQHF
V gene: TRBV2
clone size: .

CDR3 protein: CASSHPAPGGYGEKLFF
V gene: TRBV3-1/TRBV3-2
clone size: .

CDR3 protein: CASKRVAESYNEQFF
V gene: TRBV9
clone size: .

CDR3 protein: CASSLARGASNYGYTF
V gene: TRBV7-9
clone size: .

CDR3 protein: CSVEEGHTNTEAFF
V gene: TRBV29-1
clone size: .

CDR3 protein: CASSRDRETREQYF
V gene: TRBV6-2/TRBV6-3
clone size: .

CDR3 protein: CASSLAGLRVYNEQFF
V gene: TRBV5-5
clone size: .

CDR3 protein: CASSAAGQGRETQYF
V gene: TRBV25-1
clone size: .

CDR3 protein: CASSQGAEEKLFF
V gene: TRBV4-1
clone size: .

CDR3 protein: CASSSLGWGEYNEQFF
V gene: TRBV11-3
clone size: .

CDR3 protein: CASSGLAGTATSYNEQFF
V gene: TRBV7-6
clone size: .

CDR3 protein: CASKTNRVQGYTF
V gene: TRBV5-8
clone size: .

CDR3 protein: CASSSSGRYNEQFF
V gene: TRBV7-7
clone size: .

CDR3 protein: CASSAGTDNTDTQYF
V gene: TRBV10-1
clone size: .

CDR3 protein: CASSGFGLAKNIQYF
V gene: TRBV6-2/TRBV6-3
clone size: .

CDR3 protein: CASSYYGTIYF
V gene: TRBV6-5
clone size: .

CDR3 protein: CASSLAGSGREDYEQYF
V gene: TRBV11-3
clone size: .

CDR3 protein: CASSIGVNTEAFF
V gene: TRBV19
clone size: .

CDR3 protein: CAWSGGAFGIQPQHF
V gene: TRBV30
clone size: .

CDR3 protein: CASSGAVGLAGPSYEQYF
V gene: TRBV18
clone size: .

CDR3 protein: CASSPIAGGPTDTQYF
V gene: TRBV7-7
clone size: .

CDR3 protein: CASSHRQGGTNEKLFF
V gene: TRBV3-1/TRBV3-2
clone size: few

CDR3 protein: CASSLDPGFNEQFF
V gene: TRBV5-1
clone size: .

CDR3 protein: CATRDRYQETQYF
V gene: TRBV24-1
clone size: .

CDR3 protein: CASSTHRGSFSYEQYF
V gene: TRBV11-2
clone size: once

CDR3 protein: CASSRTRTEAFF
V gene: TRBV6-2/TRBV6-3
clone size: .